This TCR beta chain was captured by sequencing in a study of T cells in Graves' hyperthyroidism and ophthalmopathy (dated 2019 in TCRdb). Looking at the study overall: Peripheral blood was sampled at the time of initial diagnosis, prior to any treatment. TCR V-J signatures able to tell the groups apart were searched for in a discovery cohort of some 100 patients, of whom more than 40 had Graves' ophthalmopathy and roughly 59 had stable Graves' hyperthyroidism. An independent validation cohort of some 18 hyperthyroidism patients and 17 patients who later progressed to ophthalmopathy tested prospective prediction of ophthalmopathy. The approximately 100 discovery patients were randomly split 7:3 into training and test sets. Thyroid tissue and blood T-cell repertoires from about six Graves' hyperthyroidism patients were also compared in the study. Once sampling was done, hyperthyroidism patients were given methimazole at a starting dose of 30 mg daily, whereas ophthalmopathy patients were given high-dose intravenous methylprednisolone. The paper describes TCR Vbeta CDR3 sequencing of around 130 peripheral blood samples, made up of about 40 ophthalmopathy patients, 70 to 75 hyperthyroidism patients and some 17 progressor patients. Results the study describes overall, beyond this receptor: Most expanded thyroid clonotypes (frequency above 0.001) were also detected in blood, a finding suggesting that blood repertoires may reflect thyroid immune responses. In validation, the model predicted progression to ophthalmopathy with 55% to 71% sensitivity and 72% to 75% specificity, a median of 6.5 months before onset. A 13 V-J signature model separated ophthalmopathy from stable hyperthyroidism, with about 90% sensitivity and 81.08% specificity in cross-validation and 80%/75% in testing. No statistical method was used to fix the sample size in advance, and group allocation was not hidden from the investigators.

From the cysteine through the phenylalanine, the CDR3 covers 11 amino acids. The sequence is cut down to CDR3 DNA, 33 bases in frame from base 1. V and J lose 5 bases and 6 bases, and a span of 7 bases separates them. Via the germline V gene (reference sequence), CDR1 is DFQATT and CDR2 SNEGSKA. The hyperthyroidism patients were between 18 and 65 years old and newly diagnosed, with a disease duration of less than 2 months. Exclusion was applied to patients with uncontrolled infections, other autoimmune diseases, pregnancy or lactation. Diagnoses were based on clinical symptoms, serum thyroxine and TRAb, thyroid ultrasound and orbital computed tomography. Blood from progressor patients was drawn when they were first diagnosed with hyperthyroidism, before any ophthalmopathy symptoms appeared. PBMCs were separated from approximately 10 ml of fresh peripheral blood using Ficoll-Paque density gradient centrifugation. Progressor patients were first diagnosed with Graves' hyperthyroidism and then developed ophthalmopathy during follow-up. Total RNA was extracted using Trizol reagent, and RNA quality was assessed on an Agilent 2100 Bioanalyzer.

This clonotype was observed a handful of times. No cognate antigen has been identified for it. Qualities for individual bases were not recorded, and no much larger clone is one base off. Amplification of TCR beta CDR3 regions was carried out from RNA transcripts. The first round of RT-PCR for the TCR CDR3 was performed with the HTBI primer set and the Qiagen OneStep RT-PCR kit. A second multiplex PCR round built the libraries, followed by size selection and purification. Paired-end sequencing of the libraries was performed with 100 bp reads on an Illumina HiSeq2000. The original pipeline was this. SOAPnuke was used to process the raw data, throwing out any read that contained adapters or uncalled bases, had a mean Phred below 15, or lacked an exact constant-primer or identifier match. High-quality paired reads were merged using COPE v1.2.5, and each unique nucleotide sequence was defined as a clonotype. Clonotypes were aligned to IMGT TRBV, TRBD and TRBJ reference segments using MiTCR v1.1. Only V-J combinations with frequency above 0.0001, covering about 99% of repertoires, were analysed. A TCS score was defined as the ratio between F50 (clonal expansion) and ExV (chaos), using BLOSUM62-based TCRdist between CDR3 peptides within each V-J. Welch's t-statistics and random forest reduced fewer than 600 V-J features to roughly 13, which were used in a naive Bayes classifier (R e1071). TCRdb itself trimmed the public reads at Q25 with fastp, ran MiXCR and retained productive beta chains. Rows are unified per CDR3 protein, each entry keeping the most common DNA and genes. TCRdb, rather than the study authors, made the V and J calls. The sample has under 350,000 distinct CDR3 sequences on record, 13% of them singletons. The ten largest account for almost 8% of the sample.

Sequences were obtained from blood. The receptor's source is a woman aged 25 to 45 with Graves' hyperthyroidism that later progressed to Graves' ophthalmopathy. This receptor chain uses TRBV20-1 and TRBJ2-2; confidence is insufficient to name the D gene. The DNA reads TGCAGTGCTCGGACGTCCGGGGAGCTGTTTTTT. Translated, this gives CSARTSGELFF.